This record covers a single T cell receptor beta chain. The antigen it recognizes is unknown. The DNA ends 3 residues before the CDR3 does, and the rest of the CDR3 is filled in from the germline J gene. Every participant had a single incident cervical HPV16 infection, and prevalent HPV16 infections were excluded. Cervical HPV DNA was detected with MY09/MY11 PCR, and genotyping was done with dot-blot hybridization. Roughly 16 mL of heparinized blood were centrifuged, and the buffy coat was split into aliquots, frozen at -30 degrees C, and then kept at -80 degrees C. QIAGEN kits were used to extract genomic DNA from buffy coat specimens. The immunoSEQ assay used multiplex PCR to amplify TCR beta CDR3 regions from an average of approximately 1,100 ng of genomic DNA per sample. The assay corrected primer bias using a complete synthetic TCR repertoire to establish an amplification baseline. The amplicons were sequenced using the Illumina platform. Per the authors' processing: Sequences were error-corrected by clustering with frequency ratios and a modified nearest-neighbor algorithm and were then analyzed in the immunoSEQ Analyzer with IMGT gene definitions. At each rarefaction depth, TCR richness and evenness were averaged across 20 rarefaction repeats, and any sample with fewer sequences than the depth was left out. Wilcoxon rank sum tests with FDR correction were used to compare V, D and J gene relative abundances between the groups. For the blinded duplicates, the intraclass correlation was 95.6% for TCR richness and averaged 76.4% across 66 gene segments. This is the immuneACCESS table as TCRdb keeps it, with only in-frame sequences that have V and J called. A part of the clones is gone; compared with another copy, unresolved V genes explain less than half, and the rest is unexplained. That table furnishes V, J and clone size, whereas the DNA furnished D and trimming. The table for this sample shows 9,000 to 15,000 clones. Of the sample, 20% to 25% is held by the ten largest clones.

The sample originates from a study of T cells in women clearing cervical HPV infection listed by TCRdb under 2018. For the wider study: Cases were 25 women with histologically confirmed HPV16-related CIN3 or worse, including a couple of invasive cancers. Among cases, blood sampling occurred a median of about 160 days after lesion detection, with an interquartile range of roughly 85 to 220 days. Cases had a median age of roughly 36 years and controls had a median age of around 41, with no significant differences in baseline characteristics. Cases were matched to controls by age within five years and by the year the sample was collected. The 20 to 25 controls were women who cleared a single incident HPV16 infection within 12 months without developing precancer or cancer. An exploratory proof-of-principle case-control study, nested within the Guanacaste HPV Natural History Study in Costa Rica, was conducted to compare TCR repertoires across cervical HPV16 outcomes. Five blinded duplicates per group were added as quality controls, so that some 60 samples were obtained: approximately 50 participants and some 10 replicates. Blood from cases was collected at the visit at which the lesion was first identified, whereas blood from controls was collected once infection was no longer detected. Since only a few of the women had HLA typing available, the possibility that HLA type was acting as a confounder could not be ruled out. In the parent cohort, around 9,500 women aged 18 or older were enrolled in Guanacaste, Costa Rica, during about 1992 to 1994 and were followed for roughly seven years.

Trimming at the junction amounts to 5 bases on V and 2 bases on J, and the germline ends lie 6 bases apart. Based on the germline V gene, the CDR1 and CDR2 sequences are KGHSH and LQKENI. Measured from the cysteine to the phenylalanine, the CDR3 is 12 residues long. Only the CDR3 bases that were read are kept: 27 of them, in frame from base 1. The investigation overall reported the following: By combining richness with V gene abundances, random forest classifiers separated cases from controls with an estimated AUC of roughly 0.8. CIN3+ cases had significantly higher TCR repertoire richness than controls across sequencing depths, but evenness did not differ between the groups. Because the number of T cells per sample was unknown, the richness differences could reflect varying T-cell content rather than repertoire biology. Cases had lower TRBV6-7 relative abundance than controls (0.11% versus 0.16%; Bonferroni P = 0.0008). The cross-sectional design could not show whether associations preceded infection or resulted from it; effector/memory subsets and HPV-specific T cells were not isolated.

The material sequenced was blood buffy coat. This receptor was identified in a woman aged 18-69 years with a cervical HPV16 infection that either progressed to CIN3+ or cleared (not recorded which). Rearrangement joined TRBV18 to TRBJ1-2; the D gene assignment is ambiguous. The encoded CDR3 is CASSGINYGYTF. The covered CDR3 bases are TGTGCCAGCTCAGGCATCAACTATGGC.